This T cell receptor beta chain appears in the sequencing data of a study of shared clonotypes between healthy human individuals. The assay was immunoSEQ multiplex PCR, and TCRdb's table has in-frame clones only and misses some. The sample includes about 1 million clones, about 80% of them seen just once. The sequenced sample consisted of memory CD4+ T cells sorted from blood. As to subset: CD45RA-negative fraction. The receptor was derived from a man aged 18 to 35 in good health.

Here the CDR3 reads CASSYGETQYF. As DNA, the CDR3 is TGTGCCAGCAGTTACGGAGAGACCCAGTACTTC. This chain connects TRBV6-1 to TRBJ2-5; no firm D call. The V end lost 5 bases, the J end lost 4 bases, and 5 bases lay between the germline ends. Germline CDR1 MNHNS, CDR2 SASEGT. CDR3 length equals 11 residues.